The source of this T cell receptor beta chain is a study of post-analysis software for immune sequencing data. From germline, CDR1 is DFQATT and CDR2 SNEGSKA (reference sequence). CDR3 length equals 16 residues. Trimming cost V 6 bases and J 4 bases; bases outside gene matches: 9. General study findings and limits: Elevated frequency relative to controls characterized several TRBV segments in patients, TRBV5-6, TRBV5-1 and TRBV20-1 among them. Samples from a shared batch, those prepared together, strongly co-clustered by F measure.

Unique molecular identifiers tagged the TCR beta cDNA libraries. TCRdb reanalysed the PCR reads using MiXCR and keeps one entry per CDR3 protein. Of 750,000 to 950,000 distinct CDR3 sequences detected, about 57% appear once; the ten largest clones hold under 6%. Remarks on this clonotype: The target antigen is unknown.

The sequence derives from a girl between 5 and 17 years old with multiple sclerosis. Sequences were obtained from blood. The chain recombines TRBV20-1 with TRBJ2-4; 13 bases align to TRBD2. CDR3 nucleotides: TGCAGTGCCCCAACTAGCGGGAGGGCCTCGAAAAACATTCAGTACTTC. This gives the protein CSAPTSGRASKNIQYF.